This TCR beta chain emerged from a study of blood T cells in healthy people across ages. The CDR3 spans 14 residues. The V end was cut by 6 bases, the J end by 5 bases, with 13 bases between. Germline values: CDR1 SNHLY, CDR2 FYNNEI. Primed by a sample-barcoded 5' primer and a J-beta primer mix, a second PCR proceeded for about 6 to 11 cycles. TCRdb recomputed calls from the 5' RACE reads with MiXCR, one row per CDR3 protein. This sample has 980,000 or so distinct CDR3 sequences; roughly 50% occur once, and the top ten carry 13%. Study results and limitations: Older individuals had lower TCR beta diversity per million T cells (the decline was roughly linear).

As to this clonotype: Its cognate antigen is unknown.

No fewer than 7 million PBMCs went into each sample. V is TRBV2 and J is TRBJ1-4; D remains unclear. The receptor comes from a man aged 25 to 40 in good health. The sequencing sample was made of blood. The CDR3 DNA reads TGTGCCAGCAGAAGGACGGACGGAAATGAAAAACTGTTTTTT. Translating it yields CASRRTDGNEKLFF.